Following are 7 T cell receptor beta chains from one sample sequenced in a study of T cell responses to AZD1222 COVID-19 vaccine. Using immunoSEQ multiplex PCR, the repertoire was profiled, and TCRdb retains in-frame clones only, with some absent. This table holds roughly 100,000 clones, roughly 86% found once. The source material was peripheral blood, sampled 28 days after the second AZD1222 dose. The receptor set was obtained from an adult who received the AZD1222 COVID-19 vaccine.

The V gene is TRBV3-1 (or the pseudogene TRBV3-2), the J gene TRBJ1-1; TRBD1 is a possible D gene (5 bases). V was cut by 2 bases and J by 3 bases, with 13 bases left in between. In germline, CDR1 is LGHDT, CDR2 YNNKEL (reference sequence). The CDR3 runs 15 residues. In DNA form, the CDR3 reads TGTGCCAGCAGCCAAACGGGACGACTAGACACTGAAGCTTTCTTT. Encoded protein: CASSQTGRLDTEAFF.

CDR3 protein: CAWSKLAGGLEQFF. Here the CDR3 DNA reads TGTGCCTGGAGTAAGCTAGCGGGGGGACTCGAGCAGTTCTTC. This chain links TRBV30 with TRBJ2-1, with 11 bases matching TRBD2. V dropped 2 bases and J dropped 10; count of bases not matched to a gene: 7. This CDR3 contains 14 residues. In germline, CDR1 is GTSNPN, CDR2 SVGIG (reference sequence).

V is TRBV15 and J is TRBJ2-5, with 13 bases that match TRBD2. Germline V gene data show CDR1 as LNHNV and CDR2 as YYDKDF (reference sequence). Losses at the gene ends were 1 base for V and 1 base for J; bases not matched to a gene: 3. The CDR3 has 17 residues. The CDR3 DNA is TGTGCCACCAGCAGAGGTACTAGCGGGAGGGTCCAAGAGACCCAGTACTTC. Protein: CATSRGTSGRVQETQYF.

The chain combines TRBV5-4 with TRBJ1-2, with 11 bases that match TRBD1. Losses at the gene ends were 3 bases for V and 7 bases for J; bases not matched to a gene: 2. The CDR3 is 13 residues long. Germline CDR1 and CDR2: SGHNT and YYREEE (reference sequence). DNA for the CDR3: TGTGCCAGCAGCTCCGGGACAGGGGGTGGCTACACCTTC. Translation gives CASSSGTGGGYTF.

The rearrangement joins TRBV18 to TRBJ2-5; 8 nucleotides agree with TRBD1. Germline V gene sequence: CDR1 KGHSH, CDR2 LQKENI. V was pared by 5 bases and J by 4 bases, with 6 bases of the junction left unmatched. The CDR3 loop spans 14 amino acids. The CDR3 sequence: CASSLAGGAETQYF. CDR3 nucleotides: TGTGCCAGCTCATTGGCAGGGGGCGCAGAGACCCAGTACTTC. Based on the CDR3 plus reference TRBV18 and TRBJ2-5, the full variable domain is NAGVMQNPRHLVRRRGQEARLRCSPMKGHSHVYWYRQLPEEGLKFMVYLQKENIIDESGMPKERFSAEFPKEGPSILRIQQVVRGDSAAYFCASSLAGGAETQYFGPGTRLLVL.

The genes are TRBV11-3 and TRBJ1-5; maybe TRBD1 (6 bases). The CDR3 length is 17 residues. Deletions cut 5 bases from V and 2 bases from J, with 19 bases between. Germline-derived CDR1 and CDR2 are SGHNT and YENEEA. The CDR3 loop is CASSPDRQQGRNQPQHF. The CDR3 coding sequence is TGTGCCAGCAGCCCCGATCGACAACAGGGACGCAATCAGCCCCAGCATTTT.

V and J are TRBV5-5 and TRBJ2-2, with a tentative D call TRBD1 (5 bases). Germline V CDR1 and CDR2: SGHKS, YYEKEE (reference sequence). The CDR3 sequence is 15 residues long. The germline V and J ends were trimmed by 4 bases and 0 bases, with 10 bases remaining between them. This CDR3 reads CASSRTPANTGELFF. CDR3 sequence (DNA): TGTGCCAGCAGCCGGACACCCGCGAACACCGGGGAGCTGTTTTTT.